The 4 T cell receptor beta chains reported below all come from one sample, sequenced in a study of OX40 agonist ivuxolimab in advanced cancers. The table came from immunoSEQ multiplex PCR; TCRdb's copy has only in-frame clones and leaves some out. The repertoire holds tens of thousands of clones, with approximately 89% as singletons. This specimen was CD4+ or CD8+ T cells sorted from blood, taken in a trial of the OX40 agonist ivuxolimab. These receptor sequences come from an adult with an advanced solid tumor such as melanoma, head and neck, liver or kidney cancer.

The chain links TRBV20-1 to TRBJ1-2, with D perhaps TRBD1 (5 bases). CDR1 and CDR2 (germline): DFQATT, SNEGSKA (reference sequence). Trimming removed 6 bases at V and 8 bases at J, with 13 bases between. There are 11 residues in the CDR3. CDR3 DNA sequence: TGCAGTGCCCCGGGGGGTCAAGGCTACACCTTC. Its translation: CSAPGGQGYTF.

This clone was picked up a small number of times. The V and J genes are TRBV10-3 and TRBJ2-5; D not resolved. V was pared by 4 bases and J by 0 bases, with 3 bases between. Germline CDR1 is ENHRY and CDR2 is SYGVKD. The CDR3 runs to 12 residues. The CDR3 here is CAISGYQETQYF. The CDR3 nucleotides are TGTGCCATCAGTGGGTACCAAGAGACCCAGTACTTC.

The chain employs TRBV5-4 and TRBJ2-5, with TRBD2 matching 8 bases. The germline V gene encodes CDR1 SGHNT and CDR2 YYREEE (reference sequence). This CDR3 is 15 amino acids long. V shed 5 bases and J 5 bases; nucleotides not matched to a gene: 11. The CDR3 nucleotides are TGTGCCAGCAGGGGCGGGGGGACCAACCCCGAGACCCAGTACTTC. It codes for CASRGGGTNPETQYF.

The chain combines TRBV2 with TRBJ2-3; D is possibly TRBD1 (5 bases). CDR1 and CDR2 from the germline V gene are SNHLY and FYNNEI. V was shortened by 3 bases and J by 3 bases, with 7 bases between the two germline ends. The CDR3 is 13 residues long. CDR3 amino acids: CASSDQGTDTQYF. CDR3 nucleotides: TGTGCCAGCAGTGATCAGGGTACAGATACGCAGTATTTT.